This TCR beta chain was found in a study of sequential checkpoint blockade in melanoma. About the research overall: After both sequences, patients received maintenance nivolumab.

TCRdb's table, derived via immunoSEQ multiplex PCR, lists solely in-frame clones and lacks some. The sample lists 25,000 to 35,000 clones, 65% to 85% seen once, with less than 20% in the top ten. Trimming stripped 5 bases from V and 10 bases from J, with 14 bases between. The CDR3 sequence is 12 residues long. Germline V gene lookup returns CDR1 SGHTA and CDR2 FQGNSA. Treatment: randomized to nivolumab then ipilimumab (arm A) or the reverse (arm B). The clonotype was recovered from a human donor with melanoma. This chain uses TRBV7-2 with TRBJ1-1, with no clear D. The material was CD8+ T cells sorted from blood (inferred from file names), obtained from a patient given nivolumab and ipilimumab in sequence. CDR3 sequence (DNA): TGTGCCAGCAGCCCGCCGAGCGCAGTAGCTTTCTTT. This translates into CASSPPSAVAFF.